The rows below give T cell receptor beta chains drawn from one sample of a study of T cell responses to AZD1222 COVID-19 vaccine. The data were produced by immunoSEQ multiplex PCR, yet TCRdb's version contains in-frame clones alone and is incomplete. This sample has 90,000 to 150,000 clones, with approximately 88% found just once. The sequenced sample was peripheral blood, obtained on day 0 of AZD1222 vaccination. All receptors come from an adult in good health. CDR3s include the opening cysteine and the closing phenylalanine or tryptophan. The order of the fields is J gene, D gene, V gene, clone size, CDR3 DNA, CDR3 protein. A D gene is named only where the DNA matches it firmly. Not all rows give a size; the values are once, few, many and, for expanded clones, a class.

TRBJ1-1	.	TRBV5-1	.	TGCGCCAGCAGTAGGGGGAACACTGAAGCTTTCTTT	CASSRGNTEAFF
TRBJ2-7	.	TRBV4-1	.	TGCGCCAGCAGCCAAGTACCCGGGTCCGGTTCCTACGAGCAGTACTTC	CASSQVPGSGSYEQYF
TRBJ1-3	.	TRBV14	.	TGTGCCACCCGGCCCCTCGGGTCCTCTGGAAACACCATATATTTT	CATRPLGSSGNTIYF
TRBJ2-7	.	TRBV5-1	.	TGCGCCAGCAGCTTGGGAGGGTACGAGCAGTACTTC	CASSLGGYEQYF
TRBJ1-2	TRBD1	TRBV7-6	.	TGTGCCAGCAGCCGGGGACAGGGCTATGGCTACACCTTC	CASSRGQGYGYTF
TRBJ1-5	.	TRBV6-2/TRBV6-3	.	TGTGCCAGCAGTTACTACAACCTCAATCAGCCCCAGCATTTT	CASSYYNLNQPQHF
TRBJ1-1	.	TRBV11-3	.	TGTGCCAGCAGTTCCAGGGTGAACACTGAAGCTTTCTTT	CASSSRVNTEAFF
TRBJ1-6	.	TRBV6-1	.	TGTGCCAGCAGTGACTTCTTAACAAGCTCCTATAATTCACCCCTCCACTTT	CASSDFLTSSYNSPLHF
TRBJ1-2	.	TRBV9	.	TGTGCCAGCAGCGTAGGGGGAGTCGGGGATGTTAACTATGGCTACACCTTC	CASSVGGVGDVNYGYTF
TRBJ1-2	TRBD1	TRBV5-4	.	TGTGCCAGCAGCGAGGGGGCAGCGAACTATGGCTACACCTTC	CASSEGAANYGYTF
TRBJ2-7	.	TRBV7-2	.	TGTGCCAGCAGCGCCCACTTTACAGGTTCCTACGAGCAGTACTTC	CASSAHFTGSYEQYF
TRBJ2-5	.	TRBV6-2/TRBV6-3	.	TGTGCCAGCAGTCCGGTCACTCGGGAGACCCAGTACTTC	CASSPVTRETQYF
TRBJ1-5	TRBD1	TRBV6-5	once	TGTGCCAGCAGTCACGGACAGGTTGATCAGCCCCAGCATTTT	CASSHGQVDQPQHF
TRBJ2-1	.	TRBV10-2	.	TGCGCCAGCGGGGTCGGACAGTACAATGAGCAGTTCTTC	CASGVGQYNEQFF
TRBJ1-2	.	TRBV5-4	once	.	CASSFGAGTFFF
TRBJ2-1	.	TRBV25-1	.	TGTGCCAGCAGCCAGGTCCCTACAATTTACAATGAGCAGTTCTTC	CASSQVPTIYNEQFF
TRBJ2-4	TRBD1	TRBV15	.	TGTGCCACCAGCAGACAGGGACAGGGGGGAGCCAAAAACATTCAGTACTTC	CATSRQGQGGAKNIQYF
TRBJ2-5	TRBD1	TRBV5-4	.	TGTGCCAGCAGGCTAGTGGGACAGGCCCAAGAGACCCAGTACTTC	CASRLVGQAQETQYF
TRBJ2-4	.	TRBV14	.	TGTGCCAGCAGCCAGCGGAACATTCAGTACTTC	CASSQRNIQYF
TRBJ1-5	.	TRBV27	.	TGTGCCAGCAGTTCGACGGCTAGCAATCAGCCCCAGCATTTT	CASSSTASNQPQHF
TRBJ1-1	.	TRBV5-1	.	TGCGCCAGCACTAGGGTGGCAGGACCGAACACTGAAGCTTTCTTT	CASTRVAGPNTEAFF
TRBJ1-4	.	TRBV28	.	TGTGCCAGCAGCTCCATGGGGGAAAAACTGTTTTTT	CASSSMGEKLFF
TRBJ2-5	.	TRBV28	.	TGTGCCAGCAGTTTACCCAAATGGGGGACCCAGTACTTC	CASSLPKWGTQYF
TRBJ1-5	TRBD1	TRBV7-6	.	TGTGCCAGCAGTGAAACAGGGGGCTTTGGCAATCAGCCCCAGCATTTT	CASSETGGFGNQPQHF
TRBJ2-1	TRBD2	TRBV10-3	.	TGTGCCATCAGTACCGGGGGGGAGAATGAGCAGTTCTTC	CAISTGGENEQFF
TRBJ1-2	.	TRBV4-1	.	TGCGCCAGCAGCCAAGATCGGGGGGCACATGGCTACACCTTC	CASSQDRGAHGYTF
TRBJ1-6	.	TRBV7-2	many	TGTGCCAGCAGCTTTTCGGGTAATTCACCCCTCCACTTT	CASSFSGNSPLHF
TRBJ2-1	.	TRBV19	.	TGTGCCAGTAGTATGTCGGGGAGCTCCGACAATGAGCAGTTCTTC	CASSMSGSSDNEQFF
TRBJ1-5	.	TRBV2	.	TGTGCCAGCAGTCCAGGGTCCGCCGGTCAGCCCCAGCATTTT	CASSPGSAGQPQHF
TRBJ2-4	.	TRBV19	once	TGTGCCAGTAGTATAACCGGCGAGGGAAACATTCAGTACTTC	CASSITGEGNIQYF
TRBJ2-5	.	TRBV5-1	.	TGCGCCAGCAGCTTGGACAGGGTGCAAGAGACCCAGTACTTC	CASSLDRVQETQYF
TRBJ1-3	.	TRBV19	.	TGTGCCAGTAGTATGAAGGGAAACTCTGGAAACACCATATATTTT	CASSMKGNSGNTIYF
TRBJ1-4	.	TRBV5-1	.	TGCGCCAGCAGCTTGGTGGCAGGGGATATGGGAATACAAGCTGAAAAACTGTTTTTT	CASSLVAGDMGIQAEKLFF
TRBJ1-2	TRBD1	TRBV3-1/TRBV3-2	.	TGTGCCAGCAGGCGTCGTCAGGGGGCGAGTGGCTACACCTTC	CASRRRQGASGYTF
TRBJ1-2	.	TRBV18	once	TGTGCCAGCTCACCCCCGGGGGGAGGCTATGGCTACACCTTC	CASSPPGGGYGYTF
TRBJ1-4	TRBD1	TRBV19	.	TGTGCCAGTAGTATTGAGGGGGCGTTATATAATGAAAAACTGTTTTTT	CASSIEGALYNEKLFF
TRBJ1-2	TRBD1	TRBV6-2/TRBV6-3	medium-sized	TGTGCCAGCAGTTACTCACCGGACAGGGGCAGTGGCTACACCTTC	CASSYSPDRGSGYTF
TRBJ1-2	.	TRBV12-3/TRBV12-4	.	TGTGCCAGCAGTCCCCAAATGGGGGATGGCTACACCTTC	CASSPQMGDGYTF
TRBJ2-1	TRBD2	TRBV4-1	.	TGCGCCAGCAGCCAAGGCCCGCGCGGGGGGGTGTACAATGAGCAGTTCTTC	CASSQGPRGGVYNEQFF
TRBJ2-7	TRBD1	TRBV5-6	.	TGTGCCAGCAGCTGGACCGGGACAGGGGGCTACGAGCAGTACTTC	CASSWTGTGGYEQYF
TRBJ2-7	.	TRBV18	.	TGTGCCAGCTCACCAGCAGGCTCCTACGAGCAGTACTTC	CASSPAGSYEQYF
TRBJ1-4	.	TRBV7-9	.	TGTGCCAGCAGCTTAGCCACTAATGAAAAACTGTTTTTT	CASSLATNEKLFF
TRBJ1-6	TRBD1	TRBV7-3	.	TGTGCCAGCAGCTTAAGGCCGCCAGGGGGCAGGTCACCCCTCCACTTT	CASSLRPPGGRSPLHF